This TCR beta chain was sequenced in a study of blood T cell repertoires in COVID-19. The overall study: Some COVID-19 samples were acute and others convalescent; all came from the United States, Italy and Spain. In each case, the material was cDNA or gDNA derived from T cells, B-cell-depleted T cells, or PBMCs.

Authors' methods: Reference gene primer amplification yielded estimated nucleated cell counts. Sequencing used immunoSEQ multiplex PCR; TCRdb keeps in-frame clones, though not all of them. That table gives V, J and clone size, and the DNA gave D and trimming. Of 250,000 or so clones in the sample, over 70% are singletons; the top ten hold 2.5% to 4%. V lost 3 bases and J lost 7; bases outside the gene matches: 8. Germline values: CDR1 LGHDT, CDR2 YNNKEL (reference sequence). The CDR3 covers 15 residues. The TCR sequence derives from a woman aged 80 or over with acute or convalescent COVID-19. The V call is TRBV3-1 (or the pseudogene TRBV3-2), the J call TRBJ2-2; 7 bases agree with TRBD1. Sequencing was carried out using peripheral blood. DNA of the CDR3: TGTGCCAGCAGCCATGCGACAGGGTTAGTCGGGGAGCTGTTTTTT. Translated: CASSHATGLVGELFF.